The 14 T cell receptor beta chains below were found in one sample sequenced in a study of T cell changes during pregnancy in multiple sclerosis. TCRdb keeps only in-frame clones here, not all; method: immunoSEQ multiplex PCR. The sample has tens of thousands of clones; more than 90% are singletons. Sequences were derived from peripheral blood, sampled in the first trimester of pregnancy. Receptor source: a female donor in good health, enrolled as a control in a pregnancy study.

The chain carries TRBV7-8 and TRBJ2-7, with D possibly TRBD1 on 5 matching bases. From germline, CDR1 is SGHVS and CDR2 FQNEAQ. Deletions cut 1 base from V and 0 bases from J, with 19 bases between. This CDR3 region has 18 residues. In DNA, the CDR3 is TGTGCCAGCAGCTTAGAAAACTCGGACAAGAGCTACTCCTACGAGCAGTACTTC. It encodes CASSLENSDKSYSYEQYF.

The chain employs TRBV4-3 and TRBJ2-3, with no clear D. Germline V gene sequence: CDR1 LGHNA, CDR2 YSLEER. The CDR3 covers 17 residues. V lost 0 bases and J lost 1, with 14 bases in between. The CDR3 sequence is CASSQDLSTVGTDTQYF. The CDR3 nucleotides are TGCGCCAGCAGCCAAGATCTCTCCACCGTAGGCACAGATACGCAGTATTTT.

Here the CDR3 reads CASSRGPGLVQDTQYF. The CDR3 nucleotides are TGTGCCAGCAGCAGAGGGCCGGGACTAGTACAAGATACGCAGTATTTT. The rearrangement links TRBV7-3 to TRBJ2-3; 8 nucleotides match TRBD2. The V gene end was trimmed by 5 bases and the J gene end by 5 bases; junction bases not matched to a gene: 12. The germline CDR1 and CDR2 sequences are SGHTA and FQGTGA. There are 16 residues in the CDR3.

The chain is built from TRBV19 and TRBJ1-5; possible D gene TRBD1, 5 bases. Germline lookup yields CDR1 LNHDA and CDR2 SQIVND (reference sequence). Trimming left V 3 bases short and J 4 bases short, with 7 bases between. CDR3 length: 13 residues. The CDR3 here is CASSMRGNQPQHF. CDR3 coding DNA: TGTGCCAGTAGTATGCGGGGGAATCAGCCCCAGCATTTT.

The V call is TRBV2, the J call TRBJ1-2, with 7 nucleotides matching TRBD1. Germline CDR1 and CDR2: SNHLY and FYNNEI. The CDR3 is 13 residues long. The V and J ends lost 5 bases and 6 bases, in that order; junction bases with no gene match: 6. This CDR3 is CASSRQGHNGYTF. The CDR3, as DNA: TGTGCCAGCAGTAGACAGGGCCACAATGGCTACACCTTC.

The chain links TRBV6-1 to TRBJ1-3; D might be TRBD1 (5 bases). The germline gives CDR1 MNHNS, CDR2 SASEGT. This CDR3 is built from 15 residues. V was clipped by 1 base and J by 7 bases, with 14 bases between them. CDR3 in amino acids: CASSEEGQLVNTIYF. CDR3 nucleotides: TGTGCCAGCAGTGAAGAAGGACAACTTGTTAACACCATATATTTT.

The chain carries TRBV11-2 and TRBJ1-1; D gene uncertain. The V end lost 0 bases, the J end lost 9 bases, and 8 bases lay between the germline ends. The V gene's germline CDR1 is SGHAT and CDR2 FQNNGV. The CDR3 spans 12 residues. The CDR3 region is CASSLETRQAFF. The CDR3 DNA reads as TGTGCCAGCAGCTTAGAGACAAGGCAAGCTTTCTTT.

The CDR3 DNA is TGTGCCAGCAAGACAGCCTACAATGAGCAGTTCTTC. It translates to CASKTAYNEQFF. The chain is built from TRBV27 and TRBJ2-1, with D possibly being TRBD1 (5 bases). Germline CDR1 and CDR2: MNHEY and SMNVEV (reference sequence). The CDR3 length is 12 residues. V was pared by 7 bases and J by 2 bases, with 6 bases between.

The chain couples TRBV5-1 to TRBJ2-2; D might be TRBD2 (5 bases). Trimming took 4 bases from V and 5 from J, leaving 12 bases between them. CDR1 is SGHRS and CDR2 is YFSETQ in the germline V gene. The CDR3 runs to 14 residues. CDR3 sequence: CASSRGIGTGELFF. The DNA for the CDR3 is TGCGCCAGCAGCCGAGGGATAGGGACCGGGGAGCTGTTTTTT.

This clone has only one observation. V is TRBV4-1 and J is TRBJ1-4, with a weak D call TRBD1 (5 bases). V gave up 1 base and J gave up 2 bases, with 11 bases separating them. This CDR3 has 16 residues. The germline gives CDR1 MGHRA, CDR2 YSYEKL. The chain's CDR3 is CASSQVKGSTNEKLFF. CDR3 bases: TGCGCCAGCAGCCAAGTGAAGGGGTCCACTAATGAAAAACTGTTTTTT.

V usage is TRBV6-6 and J usage is TRBJ2-7, with 7 bases matching TRBD1. Germline V gene sequence: CDR1 MNHNY, CDR2 SVGAGI (reference sequence). The trim removed 7 bases at V and 1 base at J, leaving 4 bases unmatched. The CDR3 runs 13 residues. The CDR3 nucleotides read TGTGCCAGCACGGGACAGCTTTCCTACGAGCAGTACTTC. It specifies CASTGQLSYEQYF.

The V gene is TRBV5-1, the J gene TRBJ2-5; 7 bases are a match to TRBD1. Germline lookup yields CDR1 SGHRS and CDR2 YFSETQ. J gave up 5 bases and V 4 bases, and 11 bases lay outside the gene matches. The CDR3 runs to 15 residues. The CDR3 bases are TGCGCCAGCAGCCGCGTCGGACAGGCGGAGGAGACCCAGTACTTC. This translates into CASSRVGQAEETQYF.

This clone was detected a few times. The CDR3 bases are TGTGCCAGCACCCTTACAAAGTCGGGGAAAAACATTCAGTACTTC. Protein: CASTLTKSGKNIQYF. The rearrangement joins TRBV28 to TRBJ2-4, with D tentatively TRBD2 (5 bases). The germline V gene encodes CDR1 MDHEN and CDR2 SYDVKM. The ends were cut back, 7 bases at V and 4 bases at J, with 17 bases in the middle. The CDR3 consists of 15 residues.

This clone occurred once. CDR3 nucleotides: TGTGCCAGTAGTATTGGCGGCAACGGCCCCTACGAGCAGTACTTC. Amino acids: CASSIGGNGPYEQYF. V and J are TRBV19 and TRBJ2-7; D is unresolved. The CDR3 runs to 15 residues. Germline loops: CDR1 LNHDA, CDR2 SQIVND (reference sequence). V was trimmed by 3 bases and J by 2 bases, leaving 14 bases between them. The whole variable domain, filled in from reference TRBV19 and TRBJ2-7, reads DGGITQSPKYLFRKEGQNVTLSCEQNLNHDAMYWYRQDPGQGLRLIYYSQIVNDFQKGDIAEGYSVSREKKESFPLTVTSAQKNPTAFYLCASSIGGNGPYEQYFGPGTRLTVT.